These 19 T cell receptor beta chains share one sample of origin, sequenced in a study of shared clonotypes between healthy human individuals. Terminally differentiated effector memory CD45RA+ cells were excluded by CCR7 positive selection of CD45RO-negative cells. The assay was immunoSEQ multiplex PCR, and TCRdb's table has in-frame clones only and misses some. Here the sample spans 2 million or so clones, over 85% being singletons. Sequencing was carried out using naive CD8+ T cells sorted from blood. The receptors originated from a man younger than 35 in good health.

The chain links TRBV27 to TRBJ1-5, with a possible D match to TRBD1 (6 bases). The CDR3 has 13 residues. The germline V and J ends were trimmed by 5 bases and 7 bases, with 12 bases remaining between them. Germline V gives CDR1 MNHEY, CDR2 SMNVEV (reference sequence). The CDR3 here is CASSDTGKQPQHF. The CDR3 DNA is TGTGCCAGCAGTGATACAGGGAAACAGCCCCAGCATTTT.

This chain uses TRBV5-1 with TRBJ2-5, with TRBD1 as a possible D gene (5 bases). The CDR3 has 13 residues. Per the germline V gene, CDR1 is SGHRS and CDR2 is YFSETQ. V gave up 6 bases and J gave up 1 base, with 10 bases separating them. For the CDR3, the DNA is TGCGCCAGCAAAACAGGAATCCAAGAGACCCAGTACTTC. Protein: CASKTGIQETQYF.

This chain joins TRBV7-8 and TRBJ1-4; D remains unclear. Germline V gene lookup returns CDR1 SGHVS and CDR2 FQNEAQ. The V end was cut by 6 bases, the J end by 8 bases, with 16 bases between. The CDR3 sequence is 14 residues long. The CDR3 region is CASRDLYQEEKLFF. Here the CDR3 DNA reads TGTGCCAGCAGGGACCTTTACCAAGAGGAAAAACTGTTTTTT.

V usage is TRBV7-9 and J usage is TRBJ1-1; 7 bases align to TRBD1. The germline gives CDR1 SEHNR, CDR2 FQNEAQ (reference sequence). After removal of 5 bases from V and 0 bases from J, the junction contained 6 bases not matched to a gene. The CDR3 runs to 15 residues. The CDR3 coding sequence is TGTGCCAGCAGCACCACAGGGGCGGTGAACACTGAAGCTTTCTTT. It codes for CASSTTGAVNTEAFF.

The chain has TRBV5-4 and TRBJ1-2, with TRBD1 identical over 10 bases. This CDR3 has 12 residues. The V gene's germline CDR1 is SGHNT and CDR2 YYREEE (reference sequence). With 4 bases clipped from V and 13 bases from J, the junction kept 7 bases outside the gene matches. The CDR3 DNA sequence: TGTGCCAGCAGCCAACCGGGACAGGGGTCCACCTTC. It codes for CASSQPGQGSTF.

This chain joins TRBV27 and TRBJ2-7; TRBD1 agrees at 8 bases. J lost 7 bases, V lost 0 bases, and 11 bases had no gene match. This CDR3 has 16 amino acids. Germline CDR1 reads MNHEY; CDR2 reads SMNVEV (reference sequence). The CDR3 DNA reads TGTGCCAGCAGTTTATCCCCCGGGACAGGTACCGTGGAGCAGTACTTC. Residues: CASSLSPGTGTVEQYF.

CDR3 sequence reads: CASSKGDTGELFF. The CDR3 nucleotides are TGTGCCAGCAGTAAGGGAGACACCGGGGAGCTGTTTTTT. This chain uses TRBV6-5 with TRBJ2-2; the D gene is possibly TRBD2 (5 bases). V was pared by 5 bases and J by 3 bases, with 7 bases between. Germline V gene sequence: CDR1 MNHEY, CDR2 SVGAGI. CDR3 length: 13 amino acids.

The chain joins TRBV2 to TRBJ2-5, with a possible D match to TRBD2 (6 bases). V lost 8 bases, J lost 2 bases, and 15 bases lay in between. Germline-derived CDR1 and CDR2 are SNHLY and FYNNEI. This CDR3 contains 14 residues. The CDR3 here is CASSVMGLQETQYF. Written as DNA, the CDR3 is TGTGCCAGCTCCGTTATGGGACTTCAAGAGACCCAGTACTTC. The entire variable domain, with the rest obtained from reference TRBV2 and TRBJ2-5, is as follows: EPEVTQTPSHQVTQMGQEVILRCVPISNHLYFYWYRQILGQKVEFLVSFYNNEISEKSEIFDDQFSVERPDGSNFTLKIRSTKLEDSAMYFCASSVMGLQETQYFGPGTRLLVL.

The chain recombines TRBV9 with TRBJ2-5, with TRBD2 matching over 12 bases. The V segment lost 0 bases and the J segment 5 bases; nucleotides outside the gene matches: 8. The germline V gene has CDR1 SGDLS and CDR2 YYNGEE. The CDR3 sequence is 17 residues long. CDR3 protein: CASSVGLAGGPEETQYF. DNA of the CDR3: TGTGCCAGCAGCGTAGGTCTAGCGGGGGGGCCCGAGGAGACCCAGTACTTC.

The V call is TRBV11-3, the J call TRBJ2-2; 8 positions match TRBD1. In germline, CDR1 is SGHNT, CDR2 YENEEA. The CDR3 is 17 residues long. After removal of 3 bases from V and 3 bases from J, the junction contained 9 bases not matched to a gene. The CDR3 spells CASSFTQGAGDTGELFF. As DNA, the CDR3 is TGTGCCAGCAGCTTTACCCAGGGGGCGGGTGACACCGGGGAGCTGTTTTTT.

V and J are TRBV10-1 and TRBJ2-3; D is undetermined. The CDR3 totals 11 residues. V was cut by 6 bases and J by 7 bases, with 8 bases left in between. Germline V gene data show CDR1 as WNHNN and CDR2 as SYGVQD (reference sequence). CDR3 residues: CASSPPHTQYF. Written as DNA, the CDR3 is TGCGCCAGCAGCCCTCCCCATACGCAGTATTTT.

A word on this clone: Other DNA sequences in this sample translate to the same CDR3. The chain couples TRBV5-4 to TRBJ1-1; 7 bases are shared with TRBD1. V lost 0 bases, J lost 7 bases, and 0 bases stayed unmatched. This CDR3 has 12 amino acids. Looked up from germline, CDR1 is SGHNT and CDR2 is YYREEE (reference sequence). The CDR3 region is CASSLGTGEAFF. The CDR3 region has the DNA TGTGCCAGCAGCTTGGGGACAGGTGAAGCTTTCTTT.

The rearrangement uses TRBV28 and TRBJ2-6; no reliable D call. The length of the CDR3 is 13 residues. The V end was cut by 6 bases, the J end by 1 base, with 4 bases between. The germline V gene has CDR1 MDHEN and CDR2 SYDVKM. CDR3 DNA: TGTGCCAGCAGGGGATCTGGGGCCAACGTCCTGACTTTC. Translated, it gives CASRGSGANVLTF.

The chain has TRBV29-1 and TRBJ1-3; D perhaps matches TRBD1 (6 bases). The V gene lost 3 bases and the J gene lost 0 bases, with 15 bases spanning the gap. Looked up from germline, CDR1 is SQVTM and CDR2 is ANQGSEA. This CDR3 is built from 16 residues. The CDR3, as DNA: TGCAGCGTTGAGCCCCCGACGGACAGCTCTGGAAACACCATATATTTT. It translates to CSVEPPTDSSGNTIYF.

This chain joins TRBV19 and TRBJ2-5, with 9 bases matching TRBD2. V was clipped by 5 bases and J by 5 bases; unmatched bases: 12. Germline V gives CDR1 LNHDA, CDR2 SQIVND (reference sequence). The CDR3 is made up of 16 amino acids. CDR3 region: CASSPDSGGLWETQYF. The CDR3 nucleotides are TGTGCCAGTAGTCCGGATAGCGGGGGCCTTTGGGAGACCCAGTACTTC.

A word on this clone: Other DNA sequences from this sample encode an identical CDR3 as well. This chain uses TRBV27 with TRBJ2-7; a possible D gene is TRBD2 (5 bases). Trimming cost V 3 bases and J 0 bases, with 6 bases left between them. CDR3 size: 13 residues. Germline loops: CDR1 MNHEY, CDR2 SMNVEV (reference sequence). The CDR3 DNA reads TGTGCCAGCAGTTTCCGGGACTCCTACGAGCAGTACTTC. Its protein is CASSFRDSYEQYF.

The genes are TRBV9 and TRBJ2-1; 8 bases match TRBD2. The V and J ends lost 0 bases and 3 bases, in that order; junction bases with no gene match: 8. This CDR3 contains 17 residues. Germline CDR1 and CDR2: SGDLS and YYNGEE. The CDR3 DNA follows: TGTGCCAGCAGCGTAGAGAGAGCGGGAGACCTCTACAATGAGCAGTTCTTC. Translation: CASSVERAGDLYNEQFF. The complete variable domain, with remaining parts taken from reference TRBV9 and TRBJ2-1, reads DSGVTQTPKHLITATGQRVTLRCSPRSGDLSVYWYQQSLDQGLQFLIQYYNGEERAKGNILERFSAQQFPDLHSELNLSSLELGDSALYFCASSVERAGDLYNEQFFGPGTRLTVL.

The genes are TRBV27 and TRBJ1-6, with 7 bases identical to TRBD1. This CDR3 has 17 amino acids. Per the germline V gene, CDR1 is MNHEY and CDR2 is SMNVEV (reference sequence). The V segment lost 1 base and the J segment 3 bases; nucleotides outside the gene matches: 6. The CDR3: CASSLLGRGYYNSPLHF. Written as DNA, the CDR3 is TGTGCCAGCAGTTTATTGGGCAGGGGGTACTATAATTCACCCCTCCACTTT.

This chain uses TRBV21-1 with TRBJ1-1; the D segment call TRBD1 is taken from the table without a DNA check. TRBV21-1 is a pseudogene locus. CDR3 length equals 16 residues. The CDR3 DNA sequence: TGTGCCAGCAGCAAAGATGGGACAGGGAAGTGGACTGAAGCTTTCTTT. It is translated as CASSKDGTGKWTEAFF.